The subject of this entry is one T cell receptor (beta chain). This CDR3 comprises 14 residues. The data stem from a study of blood T cell repertoires in COVID-19. In the study overall: Italy, Spain and the United States were the sources of the convalescent and acute COVID-19 samples. T cells, B-cell-depleted T cells, or PBMCs provided the cDNA or gDNA that served as material.

Seattle patient enrollment occurred during active infection, with longitudinal follow-up thereafter. Under the authors' procedure: Estimation of nucleated cell counts relied on the amplification of reference gene primers. TCRdb's table, derived via immunoSEQ multiplex PCR, lists solely in-frame clones and lacks some. V and J calls and clone size are given by that table; D and trimming were obtained from the DNA. The sample shows more than 300,000 clones, roughly nine tenths of them seen only once. Sequenced sample: peripheral blood. The receptor comes from a woman aged 30 to 39 with COVID-19, enrolled during active disease. The J gene is TRBJ2-5, the V gene TRBV21-1; no DNA check was done on the table's D call, TRBD2. TRBV21-1 is given as a pseudogene. The DNA for the CDR3 is TGTGCCACCGGGAATCTGGAAGGAGAGGAGACCCAGTACTTC. Translation: CATGNLEGEETQYF.